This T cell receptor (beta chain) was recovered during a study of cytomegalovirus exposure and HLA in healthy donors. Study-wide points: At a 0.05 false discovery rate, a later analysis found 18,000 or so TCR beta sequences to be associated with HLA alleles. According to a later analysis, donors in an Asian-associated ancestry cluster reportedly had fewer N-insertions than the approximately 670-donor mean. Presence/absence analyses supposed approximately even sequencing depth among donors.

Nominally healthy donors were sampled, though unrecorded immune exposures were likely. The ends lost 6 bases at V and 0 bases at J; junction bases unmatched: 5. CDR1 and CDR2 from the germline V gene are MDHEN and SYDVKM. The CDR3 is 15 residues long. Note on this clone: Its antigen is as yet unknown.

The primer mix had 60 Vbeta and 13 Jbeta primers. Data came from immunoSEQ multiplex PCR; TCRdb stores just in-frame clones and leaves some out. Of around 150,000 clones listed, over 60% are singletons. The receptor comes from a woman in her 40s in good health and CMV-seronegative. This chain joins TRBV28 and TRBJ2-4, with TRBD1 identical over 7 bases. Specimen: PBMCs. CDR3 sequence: CASRGDRVAKNIQYF. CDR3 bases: TGTGCCAGCAGGGGAGACAGGGTAGCCAAAAACATTCAGTACTTC.